This T cell receptor beta chain is from a study of identical twins (dated by TCRdb to the mid-2010s). Regarding the research as a whole: To test whether fetal clonotypes persist, the study used deep sequencing on TCR alpha and beta repertoires from monozygotic twins, unrelated adults of various ages, and cord blood. To rule out contamination, the twin experiments were replicated at different times with different library preparation protocols.

Preparation of the library involved 5' RACE. The data were produced on an Illumina HiSeq 2000. A universal primer binding site was added through template switching, and the final cDNA carried a unique molecular identifier so that TCR cDNA molecules could be counted accurately. Specific primers in the conserved constant-segment region were used to synthesize first-strand cDNA for TCR alpha and beta chains. Each cDNA library was double barcoded, with a SMART-Mk sample barcode plus Illumina barcodes, to control for contamination. Two successive PCR steps introduced TruSeq adapter sequences along with Illumina sample barcodes. The TCR alpha and beta cDNA libraries were sequenced on the Illumina HiSeq platform using custom primers. In the paper's pipeline: MiGEC was used to process raw reads and extract unique molecular identifiers, and MiXCR was used to find CDR3 positions. Recombination models were inferred per individual with the repgenHMM and IGoR tools using an EM algorithm. The analysis of shared clonotypes was done with the tcR package in R, with sharing normalized by the product of cloneset sizes. To study raw recombination free of thymic and clonal selection effects, out-of-frame nonproductive sequences were analyzed. Using fastp at Q25 and MiXCR, TCRdb reprocessed the public reads and kept productive beta chains. Every entry covers one CDR3 protein and lists the most common genes and DNA from its rows. TCRdb's processing, not the authors', yielded these V and J calls. The sample table holds about 530,000 distinct CDR3 sequences, of which around 20% were seen once. Approximately 0.49% of the sample is held by the ten biggest clonotypes.

This clonotype has just one count. Its antigen target is currently unknown. No base quality information exists; no much larger clone differs at one position. Here is what the overall study found, with its caveats: Because the same donors could not be followed over many years, conclusions were based on cross-sectional statistical analysis. Zero-insertion analyses could be partly confounded by invariant T cells such as MAIT and iNKT, although diverse VJ usage argued against such confounding for most clonotypes. Out-of-frame TCR alpha sequences shared between twins showed an excess of low generation-probability sequences compared with coincidental sharing between unrelated individuals. In monozygotic twins, out-of-frame TCR alpha sharing was systematically underestimated by recombination models, although the models agreed with sharing between unrelated individuals. Fewer insertions were carried by abundant cord blood beta clonotypes, a similar but weaker trend appeared in young adult naive repertoires, and no such trend appeared in memory repertoires. A weaker excess of twin sharing was found in beta out-of-frame sequences because the signal-to-noise ratio was lowered by fewer shared sequences.

CDR1 is given as LGHDT and CDR2 as YNNKEL, both from the germline V gene (reference sequence). The V end gives up 5 bases and the J end 6 bases, leaving 3 bases in the junction not matched to a gene. The CDR3, cysteine through phenylalanine, is 13 amino acids long. Only CDR3 DNA remains: 39 bases, in frame from the first base. Only healthy Caucasian donors were included. The twin cohort comprised three pairs of female monozygotic twins, all aged roughly 18 to 30 years. Positive isolation kits from Invitrogen were used to isolate the CD4+ and CD8+ T cell populations. These same data were also listed under a study on yellow fever vaccine responses in identical twins. Looking at the second paper: According to the authors, in identical twins the way T cells responded to vaccination appeared partly convergent and partly personalized. Focusing on identical twins, the study followed the T cell clones that responded to the vaccine, and did so with precision.

The clonotype originates from a young woman in good health. The chain is assembled from TRBV3-1 and TRBJ2-1, and 8 bases in between align with TRBD2. Sequenced material: CD4+ T cells sorted from blood. CDR3 region: CASSRAGVNEQFF. The DNA reads as follows: TGTGCCAGCAGCAGAGCGGGGGTCAATGAGCAGTTCTTC.